The rows below give T cell receptor beta chains drawn from one sample of a study of blood T cell repertoires in COVID-19. Repertoires were generated with immunoSEQ multiplex PCR, while TCRdb's copy carries only in-frame clones and drops some. The repertoire holds 200,000 to 300,000 clones, around 81% seen once, with roughly 7.4% in the top ten. Specimen: peripheral blood. These receptors were obtained from a woman older than 75 with COVID-19, enrolled during active disease. Both conserved end residues are trimmed from each CDR3. Each record gives: V gene, J gene, clone size, CDR3 protein. A clone size is listed for some rows: how often the clone was seen (once, few, many), or a class if it is expanded.

TRBV3-1/TRBV3-2	TRBJ2-1	.	ASSPRVLSYNEQF
TRBV27	TRBJ2-7	.	ASSLWWSRDEQY
TRBV19	TRBJ2-2	.	ASRHRTSGTGELF
TRBV7-9	TRBJ1-6	once	ASSLGQALNSPLH
TRBV18	TRBJ1-5	.	ASSPRPYPGGLNQPQH
TRBV7-2	TRBJ1-3	.	ASSTRTGLSGNTIY
TRBV7-9	TRBJ1-2	few	ASRHDRDYYGYT
TRBV3-1/TRBV3-2	TRBJ1-4	few	ASSPRDRVNEKLF
TRBV9	TRBJ2-7	once	ASSVEANRLSYEQY
TRBV4-1	TRBJ2-7	.	ASSLRETSGSYEQY
TRBV7-2	TRBJ1-3	once	ASSLALTGLAGNTIY
TRBV21-1	TRBJ1-2	once	ASSKVDRTSGYT
TRBV27	TRBJ2-2	.	ASSDHRATGELF